A selection of T cell receptor beta chains follows, all from one sample in a study of regulatory T cells in long-lasting Graves disease. MiXCR, applied by TCRdb to the multiplex PCR reads, yields one record per CDR3 protein. Of over 500,000 distinct CDR3 sequences in the sample, approximately 15% were seen once. This sample was shared with a second study, whose subject was T cells in Graves' hyperthyroidism and ophthalmopathy.

Sample: peripheral blood mononuclear cells (PBMCs), taken at new diagnosis, from a patient treated with antithyroid drugs. The receptors shown here come from a woman in her twenties or thirties with Graves disease. Both conserved end residues are part of each CDR3. The order of the fields is D gene, V gene, J gene, clone size, CDR3 DNA, CDR3 protein. D genes are given only for firm matches. Part of the rows lack a size; the others show once, few, many or a class for expanded clones.

NA	TRBV28	TRBJ2-1	many	TGTGCCAGCAGTTTAGGTCAGGGCAATGAGCAGTTCTTC	CASSLGQGNEQFF
NA	TRBV27	TRBJ1-5	many	TGTGCCAGCAGTTTATCGAATCAGGGTGGATCGTCCCAGCATTTT	CASSLSNQGGSSQHF
NA	TRBV20-1	TRBJ1-2	NA	TGCAGTGCCGAACCTCCGGGCTATGGCTACACCTTC	CSAEPPGYGYTF
TRBD1	TRBV20-1	TRBJ1-2	few	TGCAGTGCCCAACAGGGGGCAGTTTACGGCTACACCTTC	CSAQQGAVYGYTF
NA	TRBV30	TRBJ1-6	few	TGTGCCTGGAGTGCCACCCAACCTAAGCGGACAGTTATTAATTCACCCCTCCACTTT	CAWSATQPKRTVINSPLHF
TRBD1	TRBV4-1	TRBJ1-6	once	TGCGCCAGCAGCTCAAATAGACTAGGACAGGGGGATTCACCCCTCCACTTT	CASSSNRLGQGDSPLHF
NA	TRBV27	TRBJ1-2	many	TGTGCCAGCAGCCGAGGGGGAAACTATGGCTACACCTTC	CASSRGGNYGYTF
TRBD1	TRBV19	TRBJ1-5	NA	TGTGCCAGCAAAAAGGGGACAGGGGTTATTCAGCCCCAGCATTTT	CASKKGTGVIQPQHF
NA	TRBV18	TRBJ1-4	NA	TGTGCCAGCTCATCCAGGCTGACAGGTGAAAAACTGTTTTTT	CASSSRLTGEKLFF
TRBD1	TRBV2	TRBJ1-1	many	TGTGCCAGCAGTCTCGGCCGGGACAGGGCCACGGAAGCTTTCTTT	CASSLGRDRATEAFF
NA	TRBV7-6	TRBJ2-3	few	TGTGCCAGCAGCTTATTAAGGGGACACACAGATACGCAGTATTTT	CASSLLRGHTDTQYF
TRBD2	TRBV2	TRBJ2-7	few	TGTGCCAGCATCACCGGACTAGCGGGAGGAAACTACGAGCAGTACTTC	CASITGLAGGNYEQYF
NA	TRBV6-5	TRBJ2-7	NA	TGTGCCAGCAGTTACACGGGGGTAACAGCCTACGAGCAGTACTTC	CASSYTGVTAYEQYF
TRBD1	TRBV3-1	TRBJ2-5	NA	TGTGCCAGCAGCCAACTGGGACAGCAAGAGACCCAGTACTTC	CASSQLGQQETQYF
TRBD1	TRBV27	TRBJ1-2	many	TGTGCCAGCAGTTTAGGACAGGGCCCTAACTATGGCTACACCTTC	CASSLGQGPNYGYTF
TRBD2	TRBV29-1	TRBJ2-1	NA	TGCAGCGCTGATGCGCGTAGCGGGAGTAGTTACAATGAGCAGTTCTTC	CSADARSGSSYNEQFF
TRBD2	TRBV3-1	TRBJ2-1	few	TGTGCCAGCAGCTCCCGGACTAGCGGGAGAATACATGAGCAGTTCTTC	CASSSRTSGRIHEQFF
TRBD2	TRBV7-2	TRBJ2-1	many	TGTGCCAGCAGCTTCGCGACTAGCGGGAGGATACAATGGGGGCAGTTCTTC	CASSFATSGRIQWGQFF
TRBD2	TRBV20-1	TRBJ2-2	few	TGCAGTGCTAGAGGCCTCCCTAGCGGGAGTTCCCCGGGGAGTGGCGGGGAGCTGTTTTTT	CSARGLPSGSSPGSGGELFF
NA	TRBV20-1	TRBJ2-5	many	TGCAGTGCTAGCGTGGACACTCCGCCGGGACGGACCCAGTACTTC	CSASVDTPPGRTQYF
TRBD1	TRBV6-2/TRBV6-3	TRBJ2-7	NA	TGTGCCAGCTGGGGACAGGGGGTCGAGCAGTACTTC	CASWGQGVEQYF
NA	TRBV19	TRBJ2-5	NA	TGTGCCAGTAGTTGGACAGCTGGACAAGAGACCCAGTACTTC	CASSWTAGQETQYF
NA	TRBV2	TRBJ1-1	many	TGTGCCAGCAGTGAGCTGCTCAGGACTGAAGCTTTCTTT	CASSELLRTEAFF
NA	TRBV7-9	TRBJ2-3	NA	TGTGCCAGCAGCTTAGCTGGCAGCCTTAGCACAGATACGCAGTATTTT	CASSLAGSLSTDTQYF
TRBD1	TRBV6-2/TRBV6-3	TRBJ1-2	NA	TGTGCCAGCAGTCCAGGACAGGGCTACTATGGCTACACCTTC	CASSPGQGYYGYTF
NA	TRBV28	TRBJ1-1	many	TGTGCCAGCAAATCCCACGCCAGGGTTTCCGGCACTGAAGCTTTCTTT	CASKSHARVSGTEAFF
TRBD1	TRBV7-9	TRBJ2-2	few	TGTGCCAGCAGCTTTATTTTACAGGGGGCTTCCACCGGGGAGCTGTTTTTT	CASSFILQGASTGELFF
NA	TRBV12-3/TRBV12-4	TRBJ2-7	NA	TGTGCCGGCAGCCCGAACGGGGCGGAGGGGGAGCAGTACTTC	CAGSPNGAEGEQYF
TRBD2	TRBV19	TRBJ2-5	NA	TGTGCCAGTGCGGGAGGACTAGCGGGAGGAGGAGAGACCCAGTACTTC	CASAGGLAGGGETQYF
NA	TRBV6-1	TRBJ2-7	many	TGTGCCAGCAGTGAAGATCTGGGAGATAGCATCTTGATCTCCTACGAGCAGTACTTC	CASSEDLGDSILISYEQYF
NA	TRBV20-1	TRBJ1-1	many	TGCAGTGCTGGGCAACCGCAGGGACTGTGGGCCACTGAAGCTTTCTTT	CSAGQPQGLWATEAFF
NA	TRBV28	TRBJ1-5	many	TGTGCCAGCGCAGTCCTCAATCAGCCCCAGCATTTT	CASAVLNQPQHF
TRBD2	TRBV6-2/TRBV6-3	TRBJ2-2	NA	TGTGCCAGCAGAGTGGGGGGGAGGTCAACCGGGGAGCTGTTTTTT	CASRVGGRSTGELFF
NA	TRBV20-1	TRBJ2-1	NA	TGCAGTGCTAGAGATTTGCATCTGACCCACAATGAGCAGTTCTTC	CSARDLHLTHNEQFF
TRBD1	TRBV5-8	TRBJ1-3	few	TGTGCCAGCAGCGGAGGGACAGGCAGCGGAAACACCATATATTTT	CASSGGTGSGNTIYF
NA	TRBV18	TRBJ2-7	once	TGTGCCAGCTCGTGGGGTACCCGAGCCTACGAGCAGTACTTC	CASSWGTRAYEQYF
NA	TRBV5-1	TRBJ1-4	few	TGCGCCAGCAGCTCCGGGGACGGGGGGGAAAAACTGTTTTTT	CASSSGDGGEKLFF
NA	TRBV28	TRBJ2-7	many	TGTGCCAGCAGTCCCCCCGTGATCCCTGCTTCCCACGAGCAGTACTTC	CASSPPVIPASHEQYF
NA	TRBV7-9	TRBJ2-2	many	TGTGCCAGCAGTCACCGGACCGGGGAGCTGTTTTTT	CASSHRTGELFF
TRBD2	TRBV6-1	TRBJ2-7	many	TGTGCCAGCAGCCGCTGGACTAGCGGGGGGGGACTCGAGCAGTACTTC	CASSRWTSGGGLEQYF
NA	TRBV28	TRBJ1-6	NA	TGTGCCAGCAGTTTAGGGACCCAGGGATATTCACCCCTCCACTTT	CASSLGTQGYSPLHF
NA	TRBV7-8	TRBJ2-5	few	TGTGCCACCAAAGACAGATTCGAAGAGACCCAGTACTTC	CATKDRFEETQYF
NA	TRBV20-1	TRBJ2-7	few	TGCAGTGCAAGTCCCCTTAGTAGAACCCACTCCTACGAGCAGTACTTC	CSASPLSRTHSYEQYF
NA	TRBV6-1	TRBJ1-1	once	TGTGCCAGCAGTACTCCTTTTCCCCCGACTGAAGCTTTCTTT	CASSTPFPPTEAFF
NA	TRBV20-1	TRBJ1-1	few	TGCAGTGTCATTCTACGGGGGATGAACACTGAAGCTTTCTTT	CSVILRGMNTEAFF
NA	TRBV20-1	TRBJ1-2	many	TGCAGTGCCACCGGGGCCGATGAATTTTATGGCTACACCTTC	CSATGADEFYGYTF
NA	TRBV5-1	TRBJ2-2	many	TGCGCCAGCCGGGACCTCCGAACCGGGGAGCTGTTTTTT	CASRDLRTGELFF